This T cell receptor (beta chain) stems from a study of cytomegalovirus exposure and HLA in healthy donors. Study-level information: The roughly 120 validation repertoires were reported in a later analysis to have been generated on the same platform as the approximately 700 first-cohort repertoires.

Details on this clone: Its antigen is unidentified.

The germline V gene has CDR1 MNHGY and CDR2 SAAAGT. V dropped 2 bases and J dropped 1; count of bases not matched to a gene: 4. The CDR3 spans 18 residues. The donors were members of the approximately 120-subject validation cohort (separate from the approximately 670-subject first cohort). The study, taken as a whole, reports: It was reported that the classifier diagnosed cytomegalovirus status with high specificity and sensitivity in both the original and validation cohorts.

TCRdb's copy holds only in-frame clones and misses some; the assay was immunoSEQ multiplex PCR. The repertoire consists of about 74,000 clones, with 90% to 95% occurring once and the leading ten covering 1.5% to 2%. Sample: PBMCs. This sequence joins TRBV6-8 and TRBJ2-2, with 13 nucleotides matching TRBD2. The origin of this receptor is a woman between 18 and 30 years old in good health and CMV-seropositive. The CDR3 region has the DNA TGTGCCAGCAGTTACCCCCGACTAGCGGGAGGGAACACCGGGGAGCTGTTTTTT. This codes for CASSYPRLAGGNTGELFF.